This T cell receptor (beta chain) was sequenced for a study of beta chain features in type 1 diabetes. The germline V gene has CDR1 MGHRA and CDR2 YSYEKL. The CDR3 is 14 residues long. The V end was cut by 1 base, the J end by 7 bases, with 14 bases between. Investigators reverse transcribed all isolated RNA, so they sequenced expressed TCRB transcripts. Profiled with immunoSEQ multiplex PCR; TCRdb holds only in-frame clones, not every one. Here the sample spans more than 350,000 clones, roughly an eighth being singletons. Sequenced material: naive CD4+ T cells from blood. The source of this sequence is a woman under 30 in good health. This chain links TRBV4-1 with TRBJ2-7, with D possibly called TRBD1 or TRBD2 (5 bases each). The CDR3 nucleotides read TGCGCCAGCAGCCAAGGGGAGAGGCAGGGAGAGCAGTACTTC. It is translated as CASSQGERQGEQYF.